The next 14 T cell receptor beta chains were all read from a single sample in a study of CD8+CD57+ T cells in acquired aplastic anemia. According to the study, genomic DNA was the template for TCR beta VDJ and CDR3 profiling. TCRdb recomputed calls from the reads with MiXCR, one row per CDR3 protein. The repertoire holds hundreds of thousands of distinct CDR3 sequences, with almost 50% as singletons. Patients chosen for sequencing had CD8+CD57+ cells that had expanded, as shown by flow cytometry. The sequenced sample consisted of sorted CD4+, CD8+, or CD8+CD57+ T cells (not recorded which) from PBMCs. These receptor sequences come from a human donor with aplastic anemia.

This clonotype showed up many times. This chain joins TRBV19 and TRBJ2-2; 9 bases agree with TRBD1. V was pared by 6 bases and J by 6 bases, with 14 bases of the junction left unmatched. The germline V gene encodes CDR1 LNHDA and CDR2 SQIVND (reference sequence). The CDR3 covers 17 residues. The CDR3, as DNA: TGTGCCAGTAGCGGGACAGGGTGGGACATAGTCGCCGGGGAGCTGTTTTTT. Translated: CASSGTGWDIVAGELFF. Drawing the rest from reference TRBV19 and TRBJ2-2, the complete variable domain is DGGITQSPKYLFRKEGQNVTLSCEQNLNHDAMYWYRQDPGQGLRLIYYSQIVNDFQKGDIAEGYSVSREKKESFPLTVTSAQKNPTAFYLCASSGTGWDIVAGELFFGEGSRLTVL.

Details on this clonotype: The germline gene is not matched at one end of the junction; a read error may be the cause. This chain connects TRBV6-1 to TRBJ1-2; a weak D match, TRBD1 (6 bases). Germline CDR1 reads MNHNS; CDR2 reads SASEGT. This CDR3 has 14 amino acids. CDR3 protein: CASRLGGGDYGYAF. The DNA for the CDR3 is TGTGCCAGCAGGCTAGGGGGGGGGGACTATGGCTACGCCTTC.

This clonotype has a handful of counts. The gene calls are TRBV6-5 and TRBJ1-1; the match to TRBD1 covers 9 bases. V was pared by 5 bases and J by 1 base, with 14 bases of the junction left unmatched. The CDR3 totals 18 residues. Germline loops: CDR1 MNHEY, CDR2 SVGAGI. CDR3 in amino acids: CASSGGRRRTGENTEAFF. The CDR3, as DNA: TGTGCCAGCAGTGGCGGACGACGTCGGACAGGGGAGAACACTGAAGCTTTCTTT.

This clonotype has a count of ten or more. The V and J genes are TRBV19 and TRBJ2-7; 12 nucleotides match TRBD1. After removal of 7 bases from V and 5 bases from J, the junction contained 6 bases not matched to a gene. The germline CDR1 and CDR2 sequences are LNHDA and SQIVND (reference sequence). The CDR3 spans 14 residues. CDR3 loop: CASNPGQGADEQYF. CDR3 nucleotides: TGTGCCAGTAATCCGGGACAGGGGGCCGACGAGCAGTACTTC.

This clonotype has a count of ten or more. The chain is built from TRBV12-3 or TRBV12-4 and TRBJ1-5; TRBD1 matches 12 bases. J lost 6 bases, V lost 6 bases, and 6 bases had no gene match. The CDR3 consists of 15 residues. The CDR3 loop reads CASRYGTGGGQPQHF. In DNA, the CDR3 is TGTGCCAGCAGATATGGGACAGGGGGCGGTCAGCCCCAGCATTTT.

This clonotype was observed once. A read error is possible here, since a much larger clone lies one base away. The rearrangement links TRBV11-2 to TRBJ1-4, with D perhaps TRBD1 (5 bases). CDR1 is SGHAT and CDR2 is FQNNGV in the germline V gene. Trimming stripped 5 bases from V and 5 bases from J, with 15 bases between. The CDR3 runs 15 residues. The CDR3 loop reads CASSAGGCSNEKLFF. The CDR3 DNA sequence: TGTGCCAGCAGCGCGGGGGGGTGTTCGAATGAAAAACTGTTTTTT.

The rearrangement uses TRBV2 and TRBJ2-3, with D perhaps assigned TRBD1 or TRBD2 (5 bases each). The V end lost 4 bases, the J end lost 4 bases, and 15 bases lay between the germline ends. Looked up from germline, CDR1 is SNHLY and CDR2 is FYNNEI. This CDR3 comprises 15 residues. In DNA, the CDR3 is TGTGCCAGCAGTGGAGGGGAATATGGCGCAGATACGCAGTATTTT. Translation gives CASSGGEYGADTQYF.

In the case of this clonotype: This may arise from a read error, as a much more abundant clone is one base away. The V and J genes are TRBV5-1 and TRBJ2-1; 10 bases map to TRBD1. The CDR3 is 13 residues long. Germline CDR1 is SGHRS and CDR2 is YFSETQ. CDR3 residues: CAGSFDGTGVLFF. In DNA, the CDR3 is TGCGCCGGCAGTTTCGACGGGACAGGGGTTTTGTTCTTC.

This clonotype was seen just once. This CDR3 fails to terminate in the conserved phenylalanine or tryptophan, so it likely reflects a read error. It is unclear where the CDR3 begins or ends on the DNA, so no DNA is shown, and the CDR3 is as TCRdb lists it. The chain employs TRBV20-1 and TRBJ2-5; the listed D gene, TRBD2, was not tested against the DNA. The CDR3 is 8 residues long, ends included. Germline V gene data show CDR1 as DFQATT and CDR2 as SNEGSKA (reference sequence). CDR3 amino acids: CSARRGYG.

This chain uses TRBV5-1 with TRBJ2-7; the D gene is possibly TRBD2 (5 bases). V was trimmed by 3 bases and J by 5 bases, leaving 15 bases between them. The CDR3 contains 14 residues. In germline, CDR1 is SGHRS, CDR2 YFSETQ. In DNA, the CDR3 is TGCGCCAGCAGCTCCCTTGTGGAGGAAGACGAGCAGTACTTC. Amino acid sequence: CASSSLVEEDEQYF.

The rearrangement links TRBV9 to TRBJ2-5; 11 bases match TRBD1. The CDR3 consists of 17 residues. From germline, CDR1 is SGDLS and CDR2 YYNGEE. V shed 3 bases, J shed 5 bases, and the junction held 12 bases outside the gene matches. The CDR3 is CASSGTGGFTRGETQYF. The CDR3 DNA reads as TGTGCCAGCAGCGGGACAGGGGGCTTTACCCGAGGGGAGACCCAGTACTTC.

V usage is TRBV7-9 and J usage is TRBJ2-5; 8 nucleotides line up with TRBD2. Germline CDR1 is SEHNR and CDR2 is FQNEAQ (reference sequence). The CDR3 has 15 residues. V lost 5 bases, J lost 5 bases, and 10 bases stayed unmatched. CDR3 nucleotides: TGTGCCAGCAGCATTAGCGGGGCTGGGGCGGAGACCCAGTACTTC. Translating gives CASSISGAGAETQYF.

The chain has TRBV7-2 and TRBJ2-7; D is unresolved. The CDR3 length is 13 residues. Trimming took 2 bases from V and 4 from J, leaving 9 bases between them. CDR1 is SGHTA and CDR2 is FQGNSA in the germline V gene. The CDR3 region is CASSLNTRYEQYF. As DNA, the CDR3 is TGTGCCAGCAGCTTAAATACGAGGTACGAGCAGTACTTC.

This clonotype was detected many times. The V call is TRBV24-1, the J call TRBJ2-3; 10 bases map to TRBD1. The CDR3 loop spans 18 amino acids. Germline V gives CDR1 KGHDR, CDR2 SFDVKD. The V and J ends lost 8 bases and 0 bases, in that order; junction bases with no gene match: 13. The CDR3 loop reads CATILTGGPPRSTDTQYF. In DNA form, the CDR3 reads TGTGCCACCATTCTGACAGGGGGCCCCCCCCGGAGCACAGATACGCAGTATTTT.